Here is one T cell receptor (beta chain) with its context. Its target is not known. Trimming cost V 6 bases and J 6 bases, with 20 bases left between them. CDR3 length equals 15 residues. Germline values: CDR1 SNHLY, CDR2 FYNNEI. Based on CD45RO/CCR7/CD25/CD127/CD95/CD27, CD4+ regulatory, stem cell-like memory, naive and central memory cells were sorted. The entry originates in a study of beta chain features in type 1 diabetes. Points from the study as a whole: In the patient group, naive, central memory and Treg TCRB repertoires seemed more alike than in the healthy donor group.

All of the isolated RNA was reverse transcribed, so expressed TCRB transcripts were sequenced. The protocol was immunoSEQ multiplex PCR, while the TCRdb copy is restricted to in-frame clones and leaves out a portion. The table lists fewer than 30,000 clones, roughly two thirds of them singletons, with roughly 2% in the top ten. The chain employs TRBV2 and TRBJ1-2, with unresolved D. The sequenced material came from Tregs from blood. This sequence was found in a woman aged 35 to 49 in good health. The CDR3 region is CASSPGFEQIHGYTF. The CDR3 nucleotides read TGTGCCAGCAGCCCCGGTTTCGAACAGATACATGGCTACACCTTC.